These 18 T cell receptor beta chains share one sample of origin, sequenced in a study of shared clonotypes between healthy human individuals. Measured with immunoSEQ multiplex PCR; TCRdb has only the in-frame clones, and not every one. The table records hundreds of thousands of clones, 90% to 97% of them present only once. Material: naive CD4+ T cells sorted from blood. The subset denotes: CD45RA+ positively selected. All receptors derive from a woman aged 30 to 39 in good health.

This rearrangement joins TRBV7-8 to TRBJ1-5; 7 bases align to TRBD1. This CDR3 is 13 amino acids long. V was pared by 5 bases and J by 5 bases, with 3 bases of the junction left unmatched. CDR1 is SGHVS, CDR2 FQNEAQ, per germline. The CDR3 DNA is TGTGCCAGCAGCCGTGACAGGGATCAGCCCCAGCATTTT. It specifies CASSRDRDQPQHF.

The CDR3 DNA reads TGCGCCAGCAGCCGCATCCGGGACTCCTCCACAGATACGCAGTATTTT. Its translation: CASSRIRDSSTDTQYF. The chain recombines TRBV4-1 with TRBJ2-3; a weak D match, TRBD2 (6 bases). The CDR3 spans 16 residues. The V gene's germline CDR1 is MGHRA and CDR2 YSYEKL. V dropped 4 bases and J dropped 2 bases, with 16 bases sitting between them.

V gene TRBV9 combines with J gene TRBJ2-1; maybe TRBD1 (6 bases). The CDR3 has 14 residues. V was shortened by 0 bases and J by 5 bases, with 9 bases between the two germline ends. Germline V CDR1 and CDR2: SGDLS, YYNGEE. The CDR3 nucleotides are TGTGCCAGCAGCGTAGTTGGGACAAACAATGAGCAGTTCTTC. This translates into CASSVVGTNNEQFF.

The rearrangement joins TRBV25-1 to TRBJ2-6, with a possible D match to TRBD1 (6 bases). V lost 1 base, J lost 2 bases, and 12 bases lay in between. The germline gives CDR1 MGHDK, CDR2 SYGVNS. CDR3 length equals 17 residues. The CDR3 DNA reads TGTGCCAGCAGTGAATCCCCAGGGGCGACTGGGGCCAACGTCCTGACTTTC. This encodes CASSESPGATGANVLTF.

V and J are TRBV10-1 and TRBJ1-1, with no clear D. Germline V gives CDR1 WNHNN, CDR2 SYGVQD (reference sequence). V dropped 5 bases and J dropped 2 bases, with 9 bases sitting between them. CDR3 size: 13 residues. The CDR3 region has the DNA TGCGCCAGCAGTTTGGACGCCAACACTGAAGCTTTCTTT. Its translation: CASSLDANTEAFF.

The V gene is TRBV28, the J gene TRBJ2-5, with TRBD2 matching over 8 bases. With V trimmed by 2 bases and J by 6 bases, 5 bases remained unmatched. Germline assignment: CDR1 MDHEN and CDR2 SYDVKM. CDR3 size: 14 residues. The CDR3 here is CASSLSGSYKTQYF. CDR3 DNA: TGTGCCAGCAGTTTAAGCGGGAGTTACAAGACCCAGTACTTC.

The genes are TRBV28 and TRBJ2-5; 8 nucleotides agree with TRBD1. CDR3 length equals 12 residues. Germline values: CDR1 MDHEN, CDR2 SYDVKM. The junction had 5 bases not matched to a gene; V was cut back by 5 bases and J by 9 bases. This chain's CDR3 is CASSTTGGSQYF. For the CDR3, the DNA is TGTGCCAGCAGTACTACAGGGGGTTCCCAGTACTTC.

This clone has a single count. The DNA for the CDR3 is TGTGCCAGCACCCCCGACAGGGGACGCGAGACCCAGTACTTC. It specifies CASTPDRGRETQYF. The V and J genes are TRBV28 and TRBJ2-5, with 8 positions matching TRBD1. V dropped 7 bases and J dropped 5; count of bases not matched to a gene: 9. This CDR3 contains 14 residues. Germline values: CDR1 MDHEN, CDR2 SYDVKM.

This clone was seen a few times. V and J are TRBV5-1 and TRBJ1-1; weak D call: TRBD1 (5 bases). Per germline, CDR1 SGHRS and CDR2 YFSETQ. The CDR3 length is 15 residues. V shed 4 bases and J shed 4 bases, with 17 bases lying between them. CDR3 in amino acids: CASSRYLERGTEAFF. The CDR3 coding sequence is TGCGCCAGCAGCCGTTACCTCGAGAGGGGCACTGAAGCTTTCTTT.

This chain links TRBV21-1 with TRBJ2-2; TRBD1, as called in the table, went unchecked against the DNA. TRBV21-1 is termed a pseudogene. This CDR3 spans 19 amino acids. Written as DNA, the CDR3 is TGTGCCAGCAGCAAAGAGAAGGGACAGGGGGAATCGGTCACCGGGGAGCTGTTTTTT. Translated: CASSKEKGQGESVTGELFF.

This clone was observed a single time. The V gene is TRBV7-3, the J gene TRBJ2-1; TRBD2 matches at 10 bases. This CDR3 has 17 amino acids. V lost 5 bases and J lost 2; bases outside the gene matches: 9. Germline V gene lookup returns CDR1 SGHTA and CDR2 FQGTGA. In DNA, the CDR3 is TGTGCCAGCAGCCCTGGGACAGGACTAGCGGCCTACAATGAGCAGTTCTTC. Translating it yields CASSPGTGLAAYNEQFF.

The chain employs TRBV11-2 and TRBJ1-3; possible D gene TRBD1, 5 bases. The CDR3 runs to 16 residues. The V gene's germline CDR1 is SGHAT and CDR2 FQNNGV. V dropped 1 base and J dropped 2 bases, with 12 bases sitting between them. CDR3 coding DNA: TGTGCCAGCAGCTTAGTTCAGGGATCGGCTGGAAACACCATATATTTT. Translation: CASSLVQGSAGNTIYF.

The rearrangement joins TRBV7-9 to TRBJ1-2; D unclear. The V gene lost 1 base and the J gene lost 2 bases, with 11 bases spanning the gap. The CDR3 runs to 15 residues. Germline V gene sequence: CDR1 SEHNR, CDR2 FQNEAQ (reference sequence). CDR3 DNA sequence: TGTGCCAGCAGCTTAGGGAGTAACGGCAACTATGGCTACACCTTC. Residues: CASSLGSNGNYGYTF.

The rearrangement uses TRBV5-1 and TRBJ2-7, with 7 bases matching TRBD2. This CDR3 comprises 16 residues. J was trimmed by 7 bases and V by 2 bases; bases with no gene match: 15. Germline V gives CDR1 SGHRS, CDR2 YFSETQ. The CDR3 sequence: CASSFRGGPSSGEQYF. The CDR3 nucleotides are TGCGCCAGCAGCTTCCGGGGAGGGCCCTCCTCGGGAGAGCAGTACTTC.

This clone occurred once. The rearrangement links TRBV5-1 to TRBJ1-1; TRBD1 is a possible D gene (5 bases). There are 14 residues in the CDR3. V was trimmed by 0 bases and J by 5 bases, leaving 11 bases between them. Germline values: CDR1 SGHRS, CDR2 YFSETQ. The CDR3 region is CASSLDRGVTEAFF. CDR3 DNA: TGCGCCAGCAGCTTGGACCGGGGGGTAACTGAAGCTTTCTTT.

The rearrangement links TRBV13 to TRBJ2-7; D not resolved. Germline V gene sequence: CDR1 PRHDT, CDR2 FYEKMQ (reference sequence). V was clipped by 2 bases and J by 6 bases, with 8 bases between them. The CDR3 length is 12 residues. The CDR3 DNA follows: TGTGCCAGCAGCTTAAGCCCGGGCGAGCAGTACTTC. Its protein is CASSLSPGEQYF.

V usage is TRBV28 and J usage is TRBJ1-1; D not resolved. Trimming left V 3 bases short and J 2 bases short, with 4 bases between. The germline V gene has CDR1 MDHEN and CDR2 SYDVKM. The CDR3 length is 12 residues. The CDR3 DNA reads as TGTGCCAGCAGTTTTCCCAACACTGAAGCTTTCTTT. Translation: CASSFPNTEAFF.

This clone was seen only a few times. The CDR3 reads CASSPDSRWQPQHF. The CDR3 coding sequence is TGTGCCAGCAGCCCAGACAGTCGGTGGCAGCCCCAGCATTTT. The chain has TRBV28 and TRBJ1-5; D possibly corresponds to TRBD1 (5 bases). Trimming removed 6 bases from V and 7 bases from J, with 16 bases in between. CDR1 is MDHEN, CDR2 SYDVKM, per germline. The CDR3 covers 14 residues. Complete variable domain (other parts from reference TRBV28 and TRBJ1-5): DVKVTQSSRYLVKRTGEKVFLECVQDMDHENMFWYRQDPGLGLRLIYFSYDVKMKEKGDIPEGYSVSREKKERFSLILESASTNQTSMYLCASSPDSRWQPQHFGDGTRLSIL.